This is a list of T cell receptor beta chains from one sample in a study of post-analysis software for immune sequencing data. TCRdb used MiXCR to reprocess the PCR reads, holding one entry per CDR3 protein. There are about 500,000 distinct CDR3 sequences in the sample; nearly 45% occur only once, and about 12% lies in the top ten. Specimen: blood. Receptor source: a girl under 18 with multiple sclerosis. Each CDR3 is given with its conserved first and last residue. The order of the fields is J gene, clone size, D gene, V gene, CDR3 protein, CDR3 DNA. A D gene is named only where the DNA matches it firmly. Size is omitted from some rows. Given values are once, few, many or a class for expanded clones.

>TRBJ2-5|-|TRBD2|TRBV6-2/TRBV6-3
CASSFPGTSGKETQYF
TGTGCCAGCAGTTTCCCCGGGACTAGCGGTAAAGAGACCCAGTACTTC
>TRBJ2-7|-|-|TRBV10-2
CASSVNRDWNEQYF
TGCGCCAGCAGTGTAAACAGGGATTGGAATGAGCAGTACTTC
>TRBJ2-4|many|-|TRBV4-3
CASSAFEFGATRNIQYF
TGCGCCAGCAGCGCCTTCGAGTTCGGGGCAACGAGAAACATTCAGTACTTC
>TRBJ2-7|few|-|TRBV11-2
CASQRLRGYEQYF
TGTGCCAGTCAGAGGCTGAGGGGATACGAGCAGTACTTC
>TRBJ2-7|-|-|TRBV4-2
CASSQDTRVGAGTLHGQYF
TGTGCCAGCAGCCAAGATACCAGAGTTGGAGCCGGGACTCTCCACGGGCAGTACTTC
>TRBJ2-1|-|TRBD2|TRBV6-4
CASTSRLAGDENNEQFF
TGTGCCAGCACTTCGCGGCTAGCGGGAGATGAGAACAATGAGCAGTTCTTC
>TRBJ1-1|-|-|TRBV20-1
CSARDTPSRAFF
TGCAGTGCTAGAGATACGCCCTCGAGAGCTTTCTTT
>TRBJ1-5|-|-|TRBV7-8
CASSLAGGNGNQPQHF
TGTGCCAGCAGCTTAGCGGGTGGGAACGGCAATCAGCCCCAGCATTTT
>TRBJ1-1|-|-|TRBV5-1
CASSTNFEAFF
TGCGCCAGCAGCACTAACTTTGAAGCTTTCTTT
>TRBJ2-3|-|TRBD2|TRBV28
CASSSPAAGESDTQYF
TGTGCCAGCAGTTCCCCAGCAGCGGGAGAGTCAGATACGCAGTATTTT
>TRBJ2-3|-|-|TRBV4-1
CASSQESASDTQYF
TGCGCCAGCAGCCAAGAATCCGCGTCAGATACGCAGTATTTT
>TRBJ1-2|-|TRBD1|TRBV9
CASSEGQGSYGYTF
TGTGCCAGCAGCGAGGGACAGGGTAGTTATGGCTACACCTTC
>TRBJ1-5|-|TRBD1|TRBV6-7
CASSYSDRDQPQHF
TGTGCCAGCAGTTACTCGGACAGGGATCAGCCCCAGCATTTT
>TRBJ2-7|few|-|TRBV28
CGVRGSYEQYF
TGTGGGGTCAGGGGCTCCTACGAGCAGTACTTC
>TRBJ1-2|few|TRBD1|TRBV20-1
CSARGQGMFYGYTF
TGCAGTGCTAGGGGACAGGGCATGTTCTATGGCTACACCTTC
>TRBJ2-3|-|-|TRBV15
CATSRDKTDTQYF
TGTGCCACCAGCAGAGATAAGACAGATACGCAGTATTTT
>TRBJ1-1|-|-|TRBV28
CASSLEDTEAFF
TGTGCCAGCAGTTTAGAGGACACTGAAGCTTTCTTT
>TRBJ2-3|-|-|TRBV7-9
CASSLVYPDTQYF
TGTGCCAGCAGCTTAGTTTATCCAGATACGCAGTATTTT
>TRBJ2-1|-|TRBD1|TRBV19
CASSVFLSGTVYNEQFF
TGTGCCAGTAGTGTGTTCCTCTCCGGGACAGTATACAATGAGCAGTTCTTC
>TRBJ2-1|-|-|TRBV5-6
CASSLVSRDVRDEQFF
TGTGCCAGCAGCTTGGTATCGCGGGACGTCAGGGATGAGCAGTTCTTC
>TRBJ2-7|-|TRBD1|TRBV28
CASSSPGQGRSYEQYF
TGTGCCAGCAGTTCCCCCGGACAGGGGCGCTCCTACGAGCAGTACTTC
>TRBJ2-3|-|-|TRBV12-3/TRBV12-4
CASIQSSADTQYF
TGTGCCAGCATTCAGAGTAGCGCAGATACGCAGTATTTT
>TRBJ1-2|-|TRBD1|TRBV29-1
CSVEDKRRGTGANYGYTF
TGCAGCGTTGAAGATAAGCGCAGGGGGACAGGGGCTAACTATGGCTACACCTTC
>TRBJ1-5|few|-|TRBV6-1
CASSEILDQPQHF
TGTGCCAGCAGTGAGATACTTGATCAGCCCCAGCATTTT
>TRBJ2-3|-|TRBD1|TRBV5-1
CASSLVGTGERQYF
TGCGCCAGCAGCTTGGTCGGGACAGGGGAACGGCAGTATTTT
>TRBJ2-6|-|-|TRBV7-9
CASSLAGGRSSGANVLTF
TGTGCCAGCAGCTTAGCGGGGGGCCGAAGCTCTGGGGCCAACGTCCTGACTTTC
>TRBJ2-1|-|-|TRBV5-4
CASSLGNATYNEQFF
TGTGCCAGCAGCTTGGGGAACGCCACCTACAATGAGCAGTTCTTC
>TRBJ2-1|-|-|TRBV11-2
CASSSEGLTPIYYNEQFF
TGTGCCAGCAGCTCCGAGGGTTTGACACCGATTTACTACAATGAGCAGTTCTTC
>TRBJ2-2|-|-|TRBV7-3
CASRPGPNTGELFF
TGTGCCAGCAGACCGGGCCCGAACACCGGGGAGCTGTTTTTT
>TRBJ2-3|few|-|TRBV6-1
CASSLLARTDTQYF
TGTGCCAGCAGCCTTCTGGCCCGCACAGATACGCAGTATTTT
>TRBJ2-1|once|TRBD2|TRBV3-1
CASSRAKTSYNGQFF
TGTGCCAGCAGCCGAGCGAAGACTAGCTACAATGGGCAGTTCTTC
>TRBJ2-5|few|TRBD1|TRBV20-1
CSARVIRGQETQYF
TGCAGTGCTAGGGTCATCAGGGGGCAAGAGACCCAGTACTTC
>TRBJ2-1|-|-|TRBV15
CATSSGMVGVNEQFF
TGTGCCACCAGTTCCGGTATGGTGGGAGTGAATGAGCAGTTCTTC
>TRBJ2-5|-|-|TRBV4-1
CASSQGARTTRPETQYF
TGCGCCAGCAGCCAAGGGGCAAGGACCACCCGACCAGAGACCCAGTACTTC
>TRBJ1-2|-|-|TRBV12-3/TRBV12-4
CASSFPGTLVGYTF
TGTGCCAGCAGTTTTCCGGGGACGCTTGTGGGCTACACCTTC
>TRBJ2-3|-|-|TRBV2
CASSPEGATLTDTQYF
TGTGCCAGCAGTCCGGAGGGAGCGACTCTCACAGATACGCAGTATTTT
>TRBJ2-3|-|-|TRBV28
CASSLPRLAPATSDTQYF
TGTGCCAGCAGTTTACCCCGATTGGCTCCCGCTACCTCAGATACGCAGTATTTT
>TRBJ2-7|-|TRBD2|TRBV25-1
CASSEGGGRCYEQYF
TGTGCCAGCAGTGAAGGCGGGGGAAGGTGCTACGAGCAGTACTTC
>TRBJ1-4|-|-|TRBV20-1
CSARRPATNEKLFF
TGCAGTGCTAGAAGACCGGCAACTAATGAAAAACTGTTTTTT
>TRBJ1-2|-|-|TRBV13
CASSLSQGTYGYTF
TGTGCCAGCAGCTTATCCCAGGGAACCTATGGCTACACCTTC
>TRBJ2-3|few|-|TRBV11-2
CASSLRGLLTDTQYF
TGTGCCAGCAGCCTCCGGGGACTCCTCACAGATACGCAGTATTTT
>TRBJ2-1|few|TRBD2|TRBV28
CASNPLRGRTNNEQFF
TGTGCCAGCAACCCCCTTCGCGGGAGGACCAACAATGAGCAGTTCTTC
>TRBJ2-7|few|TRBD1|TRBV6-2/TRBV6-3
CASSYTGGYEQYF
TGTGCCAGCAGTTACACAGGGGGATACGAGCAGTACTTC
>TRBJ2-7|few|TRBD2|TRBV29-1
CSVWTSGPYEQYF
TGCAGCGTCTGGACTAGCGGGCCCTACGAGCAGTACTTC
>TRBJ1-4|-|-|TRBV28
CASSPPTGSEKLFF
TGTGCCAGCAGCCCCCCCACAGGGAGTGAAAAACTGTTTTTT
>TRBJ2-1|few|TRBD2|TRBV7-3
CASSPGTSGSFNEQFF
TGTGCCAGCAGCCCAGGGACTAGCGGGAGTTTTAATGAGCAGTTCTTC
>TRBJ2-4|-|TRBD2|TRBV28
CASSSTSGRAKNIQYF
TGTGCCAGCAGTTCTACTAGCGGGAGAGCCAAAAACATTCAGTACTTC
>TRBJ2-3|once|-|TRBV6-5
CATGAGPTDTQYF
TGTGCCACCGGTGCGGGACCCACAGATACGCAGTATTTT
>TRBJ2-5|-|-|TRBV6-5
CASSYSPAAPREQYF
TGTGCCAGCAGTTACTCCCCAGCGGCCCCTAGGGAGCAGTACTTC
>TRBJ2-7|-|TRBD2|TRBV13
CASSEWTSGGYEQYF
TGTGCCAGCAGCGAGTGGACTAGCGGGGGCTACGAGCAGTACTTC